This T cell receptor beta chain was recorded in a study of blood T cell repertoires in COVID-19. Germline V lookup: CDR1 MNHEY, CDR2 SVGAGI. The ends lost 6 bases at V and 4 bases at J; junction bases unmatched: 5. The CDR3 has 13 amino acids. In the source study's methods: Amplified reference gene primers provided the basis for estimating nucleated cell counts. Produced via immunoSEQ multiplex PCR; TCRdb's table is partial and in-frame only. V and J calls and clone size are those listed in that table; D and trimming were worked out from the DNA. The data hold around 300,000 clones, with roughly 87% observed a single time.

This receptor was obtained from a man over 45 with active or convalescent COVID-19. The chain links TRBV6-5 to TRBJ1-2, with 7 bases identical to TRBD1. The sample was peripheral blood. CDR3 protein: CASRGQTTYGYTF. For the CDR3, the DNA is TGTGCCAGCAGGGGACAGACCACCTATGGCTACACCTTC.